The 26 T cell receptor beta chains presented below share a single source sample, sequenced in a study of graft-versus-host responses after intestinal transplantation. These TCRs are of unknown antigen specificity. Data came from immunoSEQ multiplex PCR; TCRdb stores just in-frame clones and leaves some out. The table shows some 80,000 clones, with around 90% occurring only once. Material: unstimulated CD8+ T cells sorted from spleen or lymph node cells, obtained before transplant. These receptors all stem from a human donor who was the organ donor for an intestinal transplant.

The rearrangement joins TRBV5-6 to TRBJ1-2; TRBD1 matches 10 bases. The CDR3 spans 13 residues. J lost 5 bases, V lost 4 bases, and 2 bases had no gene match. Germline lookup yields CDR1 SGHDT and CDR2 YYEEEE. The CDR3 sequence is CASSRGQGYGYTF. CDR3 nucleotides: TGTGCCAGCAGCCGGGGACAGGGGTATGGCTACACCTTC. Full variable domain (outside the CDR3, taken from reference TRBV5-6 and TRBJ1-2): DAGVTQSPTHLIKTRGQQVTLRCSPKSGHDTVSWYQQALGQGPQFIFQYYEEEERQRGNFPDRFSGHQFPNYSSELNVNALLLGDSALYLCASSRGQGYGYTFGSGTRLTVV.

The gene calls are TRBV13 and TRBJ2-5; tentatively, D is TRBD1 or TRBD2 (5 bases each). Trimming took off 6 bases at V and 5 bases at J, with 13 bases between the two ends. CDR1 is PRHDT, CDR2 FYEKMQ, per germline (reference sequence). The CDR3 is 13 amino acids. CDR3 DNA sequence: TGTGCCAGCAGGAATCGAGGGGAGGAGACCCAGTACTTC. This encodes CASRNRGEETQYF.

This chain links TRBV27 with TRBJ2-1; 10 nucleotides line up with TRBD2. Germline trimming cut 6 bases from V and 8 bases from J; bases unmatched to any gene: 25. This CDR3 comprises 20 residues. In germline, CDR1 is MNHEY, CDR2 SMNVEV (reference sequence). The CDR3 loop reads CASSTARASGSGALFDEQFF. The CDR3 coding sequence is TGTGCCAGCAGCACCGCTAGGGCTAGCGGGAGTGGAGCTCTTTTTGATGAGCAGTTCTTC.

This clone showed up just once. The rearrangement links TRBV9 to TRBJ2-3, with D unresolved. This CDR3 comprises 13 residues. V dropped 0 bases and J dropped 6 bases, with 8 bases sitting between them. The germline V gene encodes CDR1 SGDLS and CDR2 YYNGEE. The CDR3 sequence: CASSVEFVDTQYF. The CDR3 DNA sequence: TGTGCCAGCAGCGTAGAGTTTGTGGATACGCAGTATTTT.

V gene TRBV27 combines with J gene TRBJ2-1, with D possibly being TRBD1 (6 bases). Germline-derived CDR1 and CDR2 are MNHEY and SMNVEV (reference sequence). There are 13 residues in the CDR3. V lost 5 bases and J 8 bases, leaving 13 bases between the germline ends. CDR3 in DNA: TGTGCCAGCAGTCTCCCCCAGGGGCATGAGCAGTTCTTC. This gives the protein CASSLPQGHEQFF.

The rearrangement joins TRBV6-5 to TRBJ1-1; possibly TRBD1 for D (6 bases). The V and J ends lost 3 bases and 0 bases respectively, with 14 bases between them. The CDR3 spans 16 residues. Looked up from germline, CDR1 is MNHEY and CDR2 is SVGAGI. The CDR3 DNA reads TGTGCCAGCAGTTATGCGGGACAACACATGAACACTGAAGCTTTCTTT. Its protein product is CASSYAGQHMNTEAFF.

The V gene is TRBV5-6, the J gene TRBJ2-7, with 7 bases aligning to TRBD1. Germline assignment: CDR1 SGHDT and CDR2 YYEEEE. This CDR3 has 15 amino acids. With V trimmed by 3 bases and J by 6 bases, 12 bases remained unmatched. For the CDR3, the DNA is TGTGCCAGCAGCTCTCCGGGACAGTTGGAACGCGAGCAGTACTTC. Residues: CASSSPGQLEREQYF.

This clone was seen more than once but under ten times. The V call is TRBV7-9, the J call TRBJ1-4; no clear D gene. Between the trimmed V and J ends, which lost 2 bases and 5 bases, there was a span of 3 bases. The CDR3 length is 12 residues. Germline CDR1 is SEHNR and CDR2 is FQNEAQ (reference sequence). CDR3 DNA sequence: TGTGCCAGCAGCTTAAAGAATGAAAAACTGTTTTTT. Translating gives CASSLKNEKLFF.

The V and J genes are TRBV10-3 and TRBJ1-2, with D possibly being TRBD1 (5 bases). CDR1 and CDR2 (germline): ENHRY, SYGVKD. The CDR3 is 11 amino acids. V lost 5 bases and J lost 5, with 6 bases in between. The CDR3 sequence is CAISRGYGYTF. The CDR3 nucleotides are TGTGCCATCAGTAGGGGTTATGGCTACACCTTC.

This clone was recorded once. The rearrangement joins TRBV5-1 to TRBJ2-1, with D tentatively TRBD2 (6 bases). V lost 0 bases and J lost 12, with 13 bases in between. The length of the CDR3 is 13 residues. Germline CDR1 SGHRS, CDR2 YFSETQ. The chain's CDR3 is CASSLGLGGVQFF. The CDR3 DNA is TGCGCCAGCAGCTTGGGACTTGGCGGGGTGCAGTTCTTC.

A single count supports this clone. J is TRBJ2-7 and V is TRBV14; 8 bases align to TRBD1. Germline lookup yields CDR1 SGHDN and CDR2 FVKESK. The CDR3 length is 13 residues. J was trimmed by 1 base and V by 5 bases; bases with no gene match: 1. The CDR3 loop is CASSYRGSYEQYF. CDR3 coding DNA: TGTGCCAGCAGCTACAGGGGGTCCTACGAGCAGTACTTC.

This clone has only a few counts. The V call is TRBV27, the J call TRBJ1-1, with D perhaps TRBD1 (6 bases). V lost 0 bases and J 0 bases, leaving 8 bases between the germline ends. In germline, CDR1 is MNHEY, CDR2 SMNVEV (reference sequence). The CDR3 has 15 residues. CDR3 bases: TGTGCCAGCAGTTTATCGGACAGCTTGAACACTGAAGCTTTCTTT. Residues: CASSLSDSLNTEAFF.

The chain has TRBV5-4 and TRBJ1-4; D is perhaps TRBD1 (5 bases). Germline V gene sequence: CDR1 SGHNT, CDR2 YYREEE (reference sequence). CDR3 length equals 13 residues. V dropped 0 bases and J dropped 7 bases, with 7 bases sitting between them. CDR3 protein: CASSLAGSEKLFF. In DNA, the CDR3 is TGTGCCAGCAGCTTGGCAGGGAGTGAAAAACTGTTTTTT.

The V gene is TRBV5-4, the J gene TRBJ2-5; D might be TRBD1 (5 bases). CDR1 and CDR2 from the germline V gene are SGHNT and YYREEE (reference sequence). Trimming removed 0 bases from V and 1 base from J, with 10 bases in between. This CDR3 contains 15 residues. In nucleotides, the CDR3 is TGTGCCAGCAGCTTGGCCTCGGACACCCAAGAGACCCAGTACTTC. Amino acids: CASSLASDTQETQYF.

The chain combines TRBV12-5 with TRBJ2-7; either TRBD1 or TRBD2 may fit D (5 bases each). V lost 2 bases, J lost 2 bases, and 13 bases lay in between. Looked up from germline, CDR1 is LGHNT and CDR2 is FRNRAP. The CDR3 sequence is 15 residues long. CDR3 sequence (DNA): TGTGCTAGTGGTTTGTTTTGGGACCTAACCTACGAGCAGTACTTC. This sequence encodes CASGLFWDLTYEQYF.

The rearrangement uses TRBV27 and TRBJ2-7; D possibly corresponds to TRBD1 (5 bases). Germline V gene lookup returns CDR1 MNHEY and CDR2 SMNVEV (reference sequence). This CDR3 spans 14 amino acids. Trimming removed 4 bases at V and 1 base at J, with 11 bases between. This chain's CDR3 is CASSSRTGSYEQYF. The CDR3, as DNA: TGTGCCAGCAGTTCCCGCACAGGATCCTACGAGCAGTACTTC.

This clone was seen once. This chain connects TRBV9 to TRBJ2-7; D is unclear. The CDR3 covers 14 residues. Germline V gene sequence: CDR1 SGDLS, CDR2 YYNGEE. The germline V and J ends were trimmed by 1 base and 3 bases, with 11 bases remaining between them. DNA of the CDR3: TGTGCCAGCAGCGTATCAGAAAAGGTCTACGAGCAGTACTTC. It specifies CASSVSEKVYEQYF. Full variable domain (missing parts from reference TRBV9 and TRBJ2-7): DSGVTQTPKHLITATGQRVTLRCSPRSGDLSVYWYQQSLDQGLQFLIQYYNGEERAKGNILERFSAQQFPDLHSELNLSSLELGDSALYFCASSVSEKVYEQYFGPGTRLTVT.

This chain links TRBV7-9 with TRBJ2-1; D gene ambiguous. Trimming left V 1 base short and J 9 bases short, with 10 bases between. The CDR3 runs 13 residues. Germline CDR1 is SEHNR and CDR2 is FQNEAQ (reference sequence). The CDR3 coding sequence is TGTGCCAGCAGCTTAGGTGGTGTCGTTGAGCAGTTCTTC. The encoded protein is CASSLGGVVEQFF.

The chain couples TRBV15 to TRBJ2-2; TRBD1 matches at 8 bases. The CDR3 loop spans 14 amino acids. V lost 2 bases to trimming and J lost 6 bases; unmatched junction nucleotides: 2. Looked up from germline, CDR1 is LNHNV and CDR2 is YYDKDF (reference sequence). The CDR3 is CATSRQGAPGELFF. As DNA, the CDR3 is TGTGCCACCAGCAGACAGGGGGCTCCCGGGGAGCTGTTTTTT.

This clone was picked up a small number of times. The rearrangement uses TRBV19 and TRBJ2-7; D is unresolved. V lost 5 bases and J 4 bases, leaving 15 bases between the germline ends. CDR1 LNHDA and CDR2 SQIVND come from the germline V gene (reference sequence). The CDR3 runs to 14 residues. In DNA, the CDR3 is TGTGCCAGTAGTCCACCCAGTCGGTTTTACGAGCAGTACTTC. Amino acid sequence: CASSPPSRFYEQYF.

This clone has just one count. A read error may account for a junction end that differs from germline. The DNA for the CDR3 is TGTGTCAGCAGCTTGGTGCCGCCGCTGGCAACCGACACCGGGGAGCTGTTTTTT. The encoded protein is CVSSLVPPLATDTGELFF. The chain employs TRBV5-5 and TRBJ2-2; D is unclear. Germline V gene data show CDR1 as SGHKS and CDR2 as YYEKEE (reference sequence). The CDR3 consists of 18 residues.

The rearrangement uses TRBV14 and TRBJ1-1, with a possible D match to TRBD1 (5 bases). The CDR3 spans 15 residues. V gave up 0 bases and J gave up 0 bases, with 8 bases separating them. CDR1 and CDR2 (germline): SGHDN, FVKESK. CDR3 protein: CASSQERDLNTEAFF. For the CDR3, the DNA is TGTGCCAGCAGCCAAGAAAGGGACCTGAACACTGAAGCTTTCTTT.

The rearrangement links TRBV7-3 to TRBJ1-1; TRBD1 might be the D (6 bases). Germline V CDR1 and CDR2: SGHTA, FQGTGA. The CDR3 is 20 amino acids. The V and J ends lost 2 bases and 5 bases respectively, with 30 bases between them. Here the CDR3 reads CASSLFFKAGAVGDETEAFF. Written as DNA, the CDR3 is TGTGCCAGCAGCTTATTTTTCAAGGCAGGGGCCGTGGGGGATGAAACTGAAGCTTTCTTT.

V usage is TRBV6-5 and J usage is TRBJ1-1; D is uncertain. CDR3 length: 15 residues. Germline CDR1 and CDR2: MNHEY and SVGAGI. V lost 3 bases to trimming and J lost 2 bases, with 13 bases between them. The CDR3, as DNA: TGTGCCAGCAGTTATAAGCCTGCGAGTAACACTGAAGCTTTCTTT. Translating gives CASSYKPASNTEAFF.

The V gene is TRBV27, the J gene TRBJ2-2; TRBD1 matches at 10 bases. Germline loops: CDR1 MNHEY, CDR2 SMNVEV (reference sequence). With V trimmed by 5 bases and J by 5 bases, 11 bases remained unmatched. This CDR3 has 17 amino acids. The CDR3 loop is CASSQIKRDRGTGELFF. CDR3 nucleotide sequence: TGTGCCAGCAGTCAGATAAAACGGGACAGGGGTACCGGGGAGCTGTTTTTT.

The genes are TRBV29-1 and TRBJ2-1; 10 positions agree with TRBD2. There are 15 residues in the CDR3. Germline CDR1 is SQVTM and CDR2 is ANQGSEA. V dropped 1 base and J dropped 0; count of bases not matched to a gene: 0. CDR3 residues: CSVEGTSGSYNEQFF. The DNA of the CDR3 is TGCAGCGTTGAAGGGACTAGCGGCTCCTACAATGAGCAGTTCTTC.